This T cell receptor beta chain was captured by sequencing in a study of T cells after posttransplantation cyclophosphamide. Study results and caveats: After PTCy, TRB diversity resembled that of CNI/methotrexate controls.

This related bone marrow graft donor gave peripheral blood on the day of marrow donation. In this sample, this clone turned up many times. The target antigen is unknown. Some clones are missing from TCRdb's copy, which holds only in-frame ones; the method was immunoSEQ multiplex PCR. The specimen has about 12,000 clones, none found just once. Trimming stripped 5 bases from V and 10 bases from J, with 9 bases between. CDR1 SGHAT and CDR2 FQNNGV come from the germline V gene. This CDR3 has 11 residues. This clonotype originated in a woman between 40 and 55 years old in good health, CMV-negative, and a related stem cell transplant donor. The sequenced material came from PBMCs. The V and J genes are TRBV11-2 and TRBJ2-1; D gene unclear. CDR3 bases: TGTGCCAGCAGCGCAGAGTTGGAGCAGTTCTTC. Protein sequence: CASSAELEQFF.